This is a list of T cell receptor beta chains from one sample in a study of shared clonotypes between healthy human individuals. Using immunoSEQ multiplex PCR, the repertoire was profiled, and TCRdb retains in-frame clones only, with some absent. The sample shows 500,000 to 550,000 clones, 95% to 96% of them seen only once. The sequencing sample was made of naive CD4+ T cells sorted from blood. These receptors were taken from a woman in her thirties in good health. Each CDR3 is given with its conserved first and last residue.

v_call: TRBV29-1
j_call: TRBJ2-1
cdr3_aa: CSAPGQKTNEQFF

v_call: TRBV6-5
j_call: TRBJ2-1
cdr3_aa: CASSYKLGGHEQFF

v_call: TRBV5-6
j_call: TRBJ2-3
cdr3_aa: CASSLAVARTDTQYF

v_call: TRBV28
j_call: TRBJ2-7
cdr3_aa: CASSFFDRADEQYF

v_call: TRBV6-5
j_call: TRBJ2-7
cdr3_aa: CASSYSAANYEQYF

v_call: TRBV7-2
j_call: TRBJ2-7
cdr3_aa: CASSLQGAIPYEQYF

v_call: TRBV29-1
j_call: TRBJ1-1
cdr3_aa: CSVEWDRTF

v_call: TRBV6-1
j_call: TRBJ1-1
cdr3_aa: CASSDTGTGLAFF

v_call: TRBV5-1
j_call: TRBJ1-1
cdr3_aa: CASSLLGQGNTEAFF

v_call: TRBV7-9
j_call: TRBJ2-1
cdr3_aa: CASSAPPWQIYNEQFF

v_call: TRBV5-6
j_call: TRBJ2-1
cdr3_aa: CASSARGSYNEQFF

v_call: TRBV7-9
j_call: TRBJ1-1
cdr3_aa: CASSLAGGRNTEAFF

v_call: TRBV6-4
j_call: TRBJ2-3
cdr3_aa: CASSDSQRGSTDTQYF

v_call: TRBV10-2
j_call: TRBJ2-5
cdr3_aa: CASSESVREETQYF

v_call: TRBV7-3
j_call: TRBJ1-1
cdr3_aa: CASSQQQNTEAFF

v_call: TRBV19
j_call: TRBJ1-2
cdr3_aa: CASSIQLKTGGGYTF

v_call: TRBV27
j_call: TRBJ1-5
cdr3_aa: CASTRRQPQHF

v_call: TRBV7-9
j_call: TRBJ2-7
cdr3_aa: CASSLSSGRLDEQYF

v_call: TRBV4-1
j_call: TRBJ1-3
cdr3_aa: CASSQPERDAGNTIYF

v_call: TRBV10-2
j_call: TRBJ2-1
cdr3_aa: CASRLSGSGNEQFF

v_call: TRBV10-3
j_call: TRBJ1-1
cdr3_aa: CATGRTGDTNTEAFF

v_call: TRBV2
j_call: TRBJ2-1
cdr3_aa: CASRGNSGSSYNEQFF

v_call: TRBV4-1
j_call: TRBJ1-1
cdr3_aa: CASSRVGGTEAFF

v_call: TRBV28
j_call: TRBJ1-1
cdr3_aa: CASSLWEGRNTEAFF

v_call: TRBV18
j_call: TRBJ1-1
cdr3_aa: CASSNTGRGTEAFF

v_call: TRBV6-5
j_call: TRBJ2-5
cdr3_aa: CASSYRGGRETQYF

v_call: TRBV5-4
j_call: TRBJ2-3
cdr3_aa: CASSSPSSPLRYLVSDTQYF

v_call: TRBV4-2
j_call: TRBJ1-1
cdr3_aa: CASSHGGRNTEAFF

v_call: TRBV6-5
j_call: TRBJ1-5
cdr3_aa: CASSYAKGQPQHF

v_call: TRBV2
j_call: TRBJ1-1
cdr3_aa: CASRDRGFTEAFF

v_call: TRBV5-6
j_call: TRBJ1-1
cdr3_aa: CASSVAGRGYTNTEAFF

v_call: TRBV13
j_call: TRBJ2-7
cdr3_aa: CASSYGQGTYEQYF

v_call: TRBV5-4
j_call: TRBJ1-2
cdr3_aa: CASSLGEVWDGYTF

v_call: TRBV7-7
j_call: TRBJ2-2
cdr3_aa: CASSHRPTSGANTGELFF

v_call: TRBV28
j_call: TRBJ2-2
cdr3_aa: CASRPGTSGRRTGELFF

v_call: TRBV15
j_call: TRBJ2-2
cdr3_aa: CATSRGLGQGAAGELFF

v_call: TRBV28
j_call: TRBJ2-7
cdr3_aa: CASSRSAPPEQYF